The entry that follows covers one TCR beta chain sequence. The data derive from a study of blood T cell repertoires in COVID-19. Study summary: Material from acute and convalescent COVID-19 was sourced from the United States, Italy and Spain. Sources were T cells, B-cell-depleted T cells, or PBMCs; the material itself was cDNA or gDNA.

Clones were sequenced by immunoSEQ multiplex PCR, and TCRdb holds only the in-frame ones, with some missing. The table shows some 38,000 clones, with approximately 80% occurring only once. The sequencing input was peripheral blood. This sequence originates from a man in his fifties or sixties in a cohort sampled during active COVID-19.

CDR3 in amino acids: CASTRDLTDTQYF. CDR3 sequence (DNA): TGTGCCAGCACCAGGGATTTGACAGATACGCAGTATTTT. The gene calls are TRBV2 and TRBJ2-3; TRBD1 might be the D (5 bases). This CDR3 spans 13 amino acids. The germline V gene has CDR1 SNHLY and CDR2 FYNNEI. The V end lost 7 bases, the J end lost 3 bases, and 11 bases lay between the germline ends.